This TCR beta chain was sequenced for a study of graft-versus-host responses after intestinal transplantation. The V segment lost 4 bases and the J segment 5 bases; nucleotides outside the gene matches: 5. The CDR3 loop spans 16 amino acids. Germline values: CDR1 SGHNT, CDR2 YYREEE (reference sequence). About this clone itself: Its target is unknown.

Method: immunoSEQ multiplex PCR; TCRdb's copy keeps in-frame clones and lacks some. Seen here are approximately 71,000 clones, 70% to 90% observed once, and the top ten hold around 2.7%. This TCR was sampled from a human donor who received an intestinal transplant. Sequenced here: unstimulated CD8+ T cells sorted from spleen or lymph node cells, sampled before intestinal transplant. This rearrangement joins TRBV5-4 to TRBJ2-3; TRBD2 aligns across 15 bases. In nucleotides, the CDR3 is TGTGCCAGCAGCACGCGGGGACTAGCGGGGGGAGATACGCAGTATTTT. It codes for CASSTRGLAGGDTQYF.